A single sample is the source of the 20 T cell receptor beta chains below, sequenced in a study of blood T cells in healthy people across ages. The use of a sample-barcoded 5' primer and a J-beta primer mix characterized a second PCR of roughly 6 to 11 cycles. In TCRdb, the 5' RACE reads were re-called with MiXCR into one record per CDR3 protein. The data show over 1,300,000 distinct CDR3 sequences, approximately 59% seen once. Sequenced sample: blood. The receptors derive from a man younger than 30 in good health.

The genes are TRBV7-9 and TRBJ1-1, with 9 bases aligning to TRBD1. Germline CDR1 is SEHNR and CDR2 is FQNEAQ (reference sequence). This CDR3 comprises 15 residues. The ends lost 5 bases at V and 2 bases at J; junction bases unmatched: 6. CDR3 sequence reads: CASSRRDRENTEAFF. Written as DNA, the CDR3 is TGTGCCAGCAGCCGCCGGGACAGGGAAAACACTGAAGCTTTCTTT.

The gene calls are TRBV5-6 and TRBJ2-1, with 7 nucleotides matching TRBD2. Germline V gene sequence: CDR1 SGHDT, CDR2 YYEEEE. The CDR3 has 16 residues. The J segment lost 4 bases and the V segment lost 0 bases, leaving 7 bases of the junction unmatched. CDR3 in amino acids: CASSLELERGYNEQFF. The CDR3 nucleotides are TGTGCCAGCAGCTTGGAGCTCGAGCGGGGTTACAATGAGCAGTTCTTC.

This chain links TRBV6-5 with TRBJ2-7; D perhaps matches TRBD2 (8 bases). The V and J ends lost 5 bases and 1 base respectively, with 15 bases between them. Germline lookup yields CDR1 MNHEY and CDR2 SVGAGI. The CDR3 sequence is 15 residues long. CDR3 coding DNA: TGTGCCAGCAGTCCCGCGGGGGGACAGTCCTACGAGCAGTACTTC. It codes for CASSPAGGQSYEQYF.

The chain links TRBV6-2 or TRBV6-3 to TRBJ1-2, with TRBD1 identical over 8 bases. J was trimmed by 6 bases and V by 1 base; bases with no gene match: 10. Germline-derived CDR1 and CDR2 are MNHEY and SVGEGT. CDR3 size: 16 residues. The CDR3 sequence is CASSYLDRTGLDGYTF. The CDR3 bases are TGTGCCAGCAGTTACTTAGACCGGACAGGGCTCGATGGCTACACCTTC.

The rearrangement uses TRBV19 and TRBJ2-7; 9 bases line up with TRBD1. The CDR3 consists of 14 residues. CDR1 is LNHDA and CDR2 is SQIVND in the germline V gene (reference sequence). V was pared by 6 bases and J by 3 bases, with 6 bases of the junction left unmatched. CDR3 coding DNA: TGTGCCAGTAGAACAACAGGGGGCCACTACGAGCAGTACTTC. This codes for CASRTTGGHYEQYF. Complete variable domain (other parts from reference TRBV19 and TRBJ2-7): DGGITQSPKYLFRKEGQNVTLSCEQNLNHDAMYWYRQDPGQGLRLIYYSQIVNDFQKGDIAEGYSVSREKKESFPLTVTSAQKNPTAFYLCASRTTGGHYEQYFGPGTRLTVT.

This CDR3 is CASSIQTGEAFF. The DNA for the CDR3 is TGTGCCAGTAGTATCCAGACGGGGGAAGCTTTCTTT. V usage is TRBV19 and J usage is TRBJ1-1, with D hard to call. The germline gives CDR1 LNHDA, CDR2 SQIVND (reference sequence). The CDR3 is made up of 12 amino acids. Between the trimmed V and J ends, which lost 3 bases and 8 bases, there was a span of 10 bases.

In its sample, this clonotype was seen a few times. CDR3 nucleotides: TGCAGCGTTCTGGTCTCAGGGGAAAAACTGTTTTTT. Protein product: CSVLVSGEKLFF. The V call is TRBV29-1, the J call TRBJ1-4; TRBD1 might be the D (5 bases). This CDR3 comprises 12 residues. V dropped 5 bases and J dropped 8 bases, with 12 bases sitting between them. In germline, CDR1 is SQVTM, CDR2 ANQGSEA.

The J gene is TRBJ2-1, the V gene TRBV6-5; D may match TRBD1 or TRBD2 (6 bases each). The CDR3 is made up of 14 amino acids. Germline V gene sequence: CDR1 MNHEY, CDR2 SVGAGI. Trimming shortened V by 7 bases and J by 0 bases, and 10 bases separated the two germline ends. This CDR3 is CASNKGGSYNEQFF. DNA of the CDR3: TGTGCCAGCAACAAGGGGGGCTCCTACAATGAGCAGTTCTTC.

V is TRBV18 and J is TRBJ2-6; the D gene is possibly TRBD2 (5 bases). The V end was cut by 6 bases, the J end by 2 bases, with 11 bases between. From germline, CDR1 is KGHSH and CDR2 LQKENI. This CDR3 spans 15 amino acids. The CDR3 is CASSFGLAGANVLTF. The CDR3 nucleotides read TGTGCCAGCTCTTTCGGACTCGCTGGGGCCAACGTCCTGACTTTC. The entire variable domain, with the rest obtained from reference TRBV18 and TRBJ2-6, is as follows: NAGVMQNPRHLVRRRGQEARLRCSPMKGHSHVYWYRQLPEEGLKFMVYLQKENIIDESGMPKERFSAEFPKEGPSILRIQQVVRGDSAAYFCASSFGLAGANVLTFGAGSRLTVL.

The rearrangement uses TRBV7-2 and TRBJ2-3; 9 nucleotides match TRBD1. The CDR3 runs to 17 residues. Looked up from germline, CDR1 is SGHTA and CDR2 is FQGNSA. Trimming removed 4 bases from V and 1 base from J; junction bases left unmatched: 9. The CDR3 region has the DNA TGTGCCAGCAGCTCTTCAAGACAGGGGGTTGGCACAGATACGCAGTATTTT. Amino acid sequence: CASSSSRQGVGTDTQYF.

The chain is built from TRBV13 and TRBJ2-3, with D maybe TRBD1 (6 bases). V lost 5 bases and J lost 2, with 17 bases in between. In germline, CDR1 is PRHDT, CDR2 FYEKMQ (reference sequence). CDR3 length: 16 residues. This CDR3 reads CASSPFGRGFTDTQYF. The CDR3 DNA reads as TGTGCCAGCAGCCCGTTCGGCAGGGGATTCACAGATACGCAGTATTTT.

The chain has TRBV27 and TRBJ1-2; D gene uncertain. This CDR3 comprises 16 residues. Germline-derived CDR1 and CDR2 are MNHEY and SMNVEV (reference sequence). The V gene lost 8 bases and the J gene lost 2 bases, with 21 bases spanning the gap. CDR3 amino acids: CASLGERPGSNYGYTF. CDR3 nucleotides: TGTGCCAGCCTGGGTGAACGGCCGGGATCAAACTATGGCTACACCTTC.

In DNA form, the CDR3 reads TGTGCCAGCAGTTTTCTCGACTATGGCTACACCTTC. It codes for CASSFLDYGYTF. V gene TRBV12-3 or TRBV12-4 combines with J gene TRBJ1-2; D is uncertain. The CDR3 is 12 amino acids. V lost 3 bases to trimming and J lost 3 bases, with 5 bases between them.

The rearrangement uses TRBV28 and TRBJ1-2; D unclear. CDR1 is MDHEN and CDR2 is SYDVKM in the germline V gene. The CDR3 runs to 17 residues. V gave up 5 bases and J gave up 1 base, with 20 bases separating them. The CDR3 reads CASSIGLGKPSNYGYTF. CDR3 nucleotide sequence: TGTGCCAGCAGTATTGGCCTGGGCAAACCCAGTAACTATGGCTACACCTTC.

The CDR3 reads CASSSLPSDEQYF. The CDR3 nucleotides read TGCGCCAGCAGCTCCCTACCCAGCGATGAGCAGTACTTC. The V call is TRBV5-1, the J call TRBJ2-7; no reliable D call. Germline V gene data show CDR1 as SGHRS and CDR2 as YFSETQ. The CDR3 has 13 amino acids. V was shortened by 3 bases and J by 7 bases, with 14 bases between the two germline ends. Looking up the rest from reference TRBV5-1 and TRBJ2-7 gives the full variable domain: KAGVTQTPRYLIKTRGQQVTLSCSPISGHRSVSWYQQTPGQGLQFLFEYFSETQRNKGNFPGRFSGRQFSNSRSEMNVSTLELGDSALYLCASSSLPSDEQYFGPGTRLTVT.

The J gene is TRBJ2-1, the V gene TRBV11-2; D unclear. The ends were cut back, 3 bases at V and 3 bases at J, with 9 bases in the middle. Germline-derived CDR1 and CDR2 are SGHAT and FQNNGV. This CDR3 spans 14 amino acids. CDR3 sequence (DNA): TGTGCCAGCAGCTTCCGAGCGCACTACAATGAGCAGTTCTTC. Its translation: CASSFRAHYNEQFF.

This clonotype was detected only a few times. The CDR3 DNA reads TGCAGTGCCACTGCCGGGACAGGGAGTTCCTACGAGCAGTACTTC. Translation gives CSATAGTGSSYEQYF. The gene calls are TRBV20-1 and TRBJ2-7; 9 bases agree with TRBD1. J lost 1 base, V lost 6 bases, and 10 bases had no gene match. CDR3 length: 15 amino acids. From germline, CDR1 is DFQATT and CDR2 SNEGSKA (reference sequence).

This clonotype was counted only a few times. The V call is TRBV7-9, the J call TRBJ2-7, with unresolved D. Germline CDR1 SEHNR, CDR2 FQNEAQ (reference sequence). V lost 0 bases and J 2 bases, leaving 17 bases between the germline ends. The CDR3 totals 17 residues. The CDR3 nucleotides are TGTGCCAGCAGCTTAGCGCTCGGCTCCGAAAAACCCTACGAGCAGTACTTC. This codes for CASSLALGSEKPYEQYF.

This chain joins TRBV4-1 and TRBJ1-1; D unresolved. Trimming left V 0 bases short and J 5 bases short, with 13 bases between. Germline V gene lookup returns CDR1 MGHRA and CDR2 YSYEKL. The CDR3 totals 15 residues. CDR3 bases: TGCGCCAGCAGCCAAGATAGGAGCCCAGGAACTGAAGCTTTCTTT. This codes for CASSQDRSPGTEAFF.

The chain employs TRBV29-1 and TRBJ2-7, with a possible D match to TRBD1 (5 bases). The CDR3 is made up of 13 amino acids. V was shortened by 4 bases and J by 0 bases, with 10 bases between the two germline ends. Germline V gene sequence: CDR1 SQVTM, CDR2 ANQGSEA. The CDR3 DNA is TGCAGCGTTGGACGACAGTACTCCTACGAGCAGTACTTC. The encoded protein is CSVGRQYSYEQYF.